The subject of this entry is one T cell receptor (beta chain). The target of this receptor is not known. Base-call qualities are not available, and no considerably larger clone is one nucleotide away. These data belong to a study of beta chain features in type 1 diabetes listed by TCRdb under 2018. For the wider study: No differences in mean age, gender distribution, total cell number or subset yield were found between patients and healthy donors. Regulatory and stem cell-like memory subsets were obtained from only 8 patients and about eight healthy donors, while naive and central memory subsets were obtained from all 28 donors. A total of 90 million to 130 million sorted cells were examined across all samples, and a strong correlation was observed between cell number per subset and RNA yield. In the study, TCRB repertoires of sorted circulating CD4+ T cell subsets from recently diagnosed type 1 diabetes patients were compared with those of matched healthy donors.

From each donor, a single peripheral blood sample of around 0.12 L on average was drawn into heparinised tubes. Using a panel that included CD45RO, CCR7, CD25, CD127, CD95 and CD27, naive, central memory, regulatory and stem cell-like memory CD4+ T cells were sorted on a BD FACSAria II. All sorted populations exceeded 98% purity. PBMCs were separated immediately by Lymphoprep density gradient centrifugation and were stained directly, without being cultured. So that batch effects would be minimized, each experiment stained and sorted samples in pairs, pairing one healthy donor with one patient. Findings and caveats that apply to the study as a whole: Naive, central memory and regulatory TCRB repertoires appeared more similar among patients than among healthy donors. Because the HLA sub-analyses included only small numbers of individuals, any influence of HLA type on TCRB rearrangement was left unresolved. PCR might favor shorter templates, but patient and control samples were amplified and corrected together, so any skew would affect both groups equally. A moderate but significant shortening of TCRB CDR3 length was observed in type 1 diabetes patients in all four CD4+ subsets. Sequencing cDNA rather than genomic DNA could over-represent highly expressing activated cells, although activation and CD3 levels did not differ between groups. At VDJ recombination sites, type 1 diabetes patients had fewer insertions and more deleted nucleotides, which implies abnormalities in thymic rearrangement.

The entire amount of isolated RNA was reverse transcribed using the High Capacity cDNA Reverse Transcription Kit, so the sequenced TCRB transcripts were expressed ones. Naive, central memory and regulatory T cell samples underwent deep immunoSEQ sequencing, averaging around 4 million total reads per sample. Sorted cells were lysed in RLT buffer, and RNA was extracted using DNase-treated RNeasy Micro or Mini kits according to cell number. To prevent cross-contamination, each cell subset was processed individually, whereas patient and healthy donor samples were processed jointly. The immunoSEQ multiplex PCR was used to amplify TCRB sequences from cDNA, yielding 87-bp fragments that span the CDR3 region. Sequencing of the amplicons was performed on the Illumina HiSeq platform. The study's processing was this. PCR bias was corrected computationally using synthetic template baselines, and reads within Hamming distance 2 were collapsed, with unmergeable singletons discarded. By aligning reads against IMGT, V, D and J genes, CDR3 length, and insertions or deletions at six rearrangement sites were assigned. Within each subset, clonotype counts were normalized to sorted cell number, after which true diversity and Gini coefficients were computed with the tcR R package. The overlap coefficient, calculated on TCRB nucleotide sequences, was used to measure repertoire sharing. As a proxy for the pre-selection repertoire, out-of-frame TCRB sequences from naive cells were analyzed. TCRdb provides this immuneACCESS table in a form limited to in-frame rearrangements. Some clones are lacking; in checked studies, under half of them reflect an unresolved V gene, and why the rest are absent is not known. The V and J calls and the clone size are those of that table, but D and trimming were determined from the DNA. Here the sample has about 340,000 clones; approximately 15% occur a single time. Of the sample, roughly 0.015% falls within the top ten clones.

The CDR3 has 16 amino acids, counting the end cysteine and phenylalanine. Only the CDR3 DNA is retained, 48 bases long and in frame from the first base. Based on the germline V gene (reference sequence), the CDR1 and CDR2 sequences are SGHNT and YYREEE. For this chain, trimming is 4 bases at the V end and 5 bases at the J end, and the number of junction bases without a gene match is 7. The chain is assembled from TRBV5-4 and TRBJ2-3, and 13 junction bases match TRBD2. The clonotype was recovered from a woman younger than 30 with type 1 diabetes. The sample consisted of naive CD4+ T cells from blood. What this sample's cell subset or site label stands for: true naive CD4+ T cells. DNA sequence: TGTGCCAGCAGCATTGGACTAGCGGGAGATGGAGATACGCAGTATTTT. This gives the protein CASSIGLAGDGDTQYF.